Each of the 27 T cell receptor beta chains below was sequenced from the same sample in a study of radiation and T cells in renal cell carcinoma. The data were produced by immunoSEQ multiplex PCR, yet TCRdb's version contains in-frame clones alone and is incomplete. The sample holds roughly 130,000 clones, approximately 75% seen once. The time point here: blood 2 weeks post-SBRT. Specified treatment: 15 Gy SBRT to primary tumor, nephrectomy 4 weeks later. The source material was blood, sampled from a patient whose treatment included radiotherapy and nephrectomy. Receptors were obtained from a woman in her sixties or seventies with renal cell carcinoma.

This clone was counted a few times. J is TRBJ1-2 and V is TRBV5-1; D remains ambiguous. Trimming took 0 bases from V and 3 from J, leaving 9 bases between them. In germline, CDR1 is SGHRS, CDR2 YFSETQ. The CDR3 length is 14 residues. The CDR3 loop reads CASSLDPSYYGYTF. The CDR3 nucleotides are TGCGCCAGCAGCTTGGATCCTAGTTACTATGGCTACACCTTC.

The chain links TRBV28 to TRBJ1-5; TRBD1 matches 8 bases. This CDR3 comprises 16 residues. Per germline, CDR1 MDHEN and CDR2 SYDVKM. The V and J ends lost 2 bases and 4 bases, in that order; junction bases with no gene match: 7. The CDR3 here is CASSLRGQGVNQPQHF. Here the CDR3 DNA reads TGTGCCAGCAGTTTACGCGGACAGGGAGTTAATCAGCCCCAGCATTTT.

The chain has TRBV5-1 and TRBJ2-3, with TRBD2 identical over 11 bases. V lost 4 bases and J lost 1; bases outside the gene matches: 8. Germline CDR1 reads SGHRS; CDR2 reads YFSETQ. The CDR3 totals 17 residues. CDR3 DNA sequence: TGCGCCAGCAGCAGTCCGGGACTAGCGGCGCGCACAGATACGCAGTATTTT. Protein product: CASSSPGLAARTDTQYF.

The CDR3 here is CASSLRDRGNKYNEQFF. In DNA form, the CDR3 reads TGCGCCAGCAGTCTCCGGGACAGGGGGAATAAATACAATGAGCAGTTCTTC. This chain uses TRBV23-1 with TRBJ2-1; 11 bases map to TRBD1. TRBV23-1 is treated as an ORF (open reading frame) with a function not yet certain. V lost 4 bases, J lost 4 bases, and 9 bases stayed unmatched. This CDR3 has 17 amino acids.

This chain links TRBV14 with TRBJ2-6; no definite D call. This CDR3 region has 17 residues. V lost 4 bases, J lost 0 bases, and 13 bases lay in between. Germline assignment: CDR1 SGHDN and CDR2 FVKESK. CDR3 DNA: TGTGCCAGCAGCCCTGGTAGGGCTGCCTCTGGGGCCAACGTCCTGACTTTC. Protein sequence: CASSPGRAASGANVLTF.

V and J are TRBV5-4 and TRBJ2-4; D call uncertain. The CDR3 contains 13 residues. With 9 bases removed from V and 1 base from J, the gap between germline ends came to 11 bases. CDR1 is SGHNT, CDR2 YYREEE, per germline (reference sequence). DNA for the CDR3: TGTGCCATCTCACCTCCGGCCAAAAACATTCAGTACTTC. Protein: CAISPPAKNIQYF.

The CDR3 sequence is CASSPPDRVRGELFF. The CDR3 DNA reads TGTGCCAGCAGCCCGCCGGACAGGGTCCGCGGGGAGCTGTTTTTT. The chain employs TRBV7-9 and TRBJ2-2; 8 positions agree with TRBD1. The germline gives CDR1 SEHNR, CDR2 FQNEAQ (reference sequence). The CDR3 has 15 amino acids. Losses at the gene ends were 5 bases for V and 7 bases for J; bases not matched to a gene: 9.

The chain carries TRBV7-2 and TRBJ1-2; no clear D gene. CDR3 length: 17 amino acids. V lost 3 bases and J lost 1, with 18 bases in between. Germline lookup yields CDR1 SGHTA and CDR2 FQGNSA. The CDR3 DNA follows: TGTGCCAGCAGCTTCCCAGTACGGGCAGACATTAACTATGGCTACACCTTC. This codes for CASSFPVRADINYGYTF.

The chain employs TRBV15 and TRBJ2-5; D possibly corresponds to TRBD1 (6 bases). Germline V gives CDR1 LNHNV, CDR2 YYDKDF (reference sequence). V lost 6 bases, J lost 2 bases, and 13 bases lay in between. The CDR3 covers 14 residues. In DNA, the CDR3 is TGTGCCACCAGTCAGGACAGATATCAAGAGACCCAGTACTTC. This gives the protein CATSQDRYQETQYF.

This rearrangement joins TRBV4-1 to TRBJ1-4; D remains ambiguous. The V gene lost 1 base and the J gene lost 3 bases, with 9 bases spanning the gap. Germline-derived CDR1 and CDR2 are MGHRA and YSYEKL. The CDR3 loop spans 15 amino acids. CDR3 loop: CASSQVPGANEKLFF. CDR3 nucleotide sequence: TGCGCCAGCAGCCAAGTTCCCGGGGCTAATGAAAAACTGTTTTTT.

This sequence joins TRBV28 and TRBJ2-4; D is possibly TRBD1 or TRBD2 (5 bases each). CDR1 and CDR2 (germline): MDHEN, SYDVKM. Trimming cost V 5 bases and J 1 base, with 24 bases left between them. This CDR3 region has 19 residues. The CDR3 sequence: CASSPTTGATAWAKNIQYF. The DNA for the CDR3 is TGTGCCAGCAGTCCAACTACCGGGGCCACAGCCTGGGCCAAAAACATTCAGTACTTC.

This clone was observed once. The rearrangement links TRBV5-1 to TRBJ1-2; the D gene is possibly TRBD1 (5 bases). V gave up 0 bases and J gave up 6 bases, with 9 bases separating them. The length of the CDR3 is 13 residues. Germline CDR1 reads SGHRS; CDR2 reads YFSETQ. CDR3 residues: CASSLVQGNGYTF. CDR3 coding DNA: TGCGCCAGCAGCTTGGTTCAGGGAAATGGCTACACCTTC.

There are a few counts of this clone. The rearrangement links TRBV5-1 to TRBJ1-2; D possibly corresponds to TRBD1 (5 bases). V lost 0 bases and J 6 bases, leaving 6 bases between the germline ends. The CDR3 sequence is 12 residues long. Per the germline V gene, CDR1 is SGHRS and CDR2 is YFSETQ. The CDR3 sequence is CASSLAGNGYTF. The CDR3 nucleotides are TGCGCCAGCAGCTTGGCAGGGAATGGCTACACCTTC.

V and J are TRBV6-1 and TRBJ2-5, with unresolved D. The CDR3 is 13 amino acids. Trimming stripped 2 bases from V and 4 bases from J, with 8 bases between. The germline V gene encodes CDR1 MNHNS and CDR2 SASEGT. In DNA, the CDR3 is TGTGCCAGCAGTGAATTGAGGAGAGAGACCCAGTACTTC. Encoded protein: CASSELRRETQYF.

The chain couples TRBV18 to TRBJ1-2; D possibly corresponds to TRBD1 (5 bases). This CDR3 is 14 amino acids long. Germline V gene sequence: CDR1 KGHSH, CDR2 LQKENI. V lost 8 bases and J 2 bases, leaving 15 bases between the germline ends. The CDR3: CASRGGVDNYGYTF. CDR3 sequence (DNA): TGTGCCAGCCGCGGGGGGGTCGACAACTATGGCTACACCTTC.

V is TRBV11-3 and J is TRBJ2-3; D gene unclear. Per germline, CDR1 SGHNT and CDR2 YENEEA. The CDR3 loop spans 15 amino acids. Trimming cost V 0 bases and J 1 base, with 8 bases left between them. CDR3 in amino acids: CASSLDSMGTDTQYF. The CDR3 DNA sequence: TGTGCCAGCAGCTTAGATAGTATGGGCACAGATACGCAGTATTTT.

This sequence joins TRBV6-1 and TRBJ1-4, with a tentative D call TRBD1 (6 bases). The CDR3 is 15 amino acids. The V end was cut by 2 bases, the J end by 4 bases, with 11 bases between. Germline CDR1 is MNHNS and CDR2 is SASEGT. The CDR3: CASSETRGINEKLFF. The CDR3 DNA reads as TGTGCCAGCAGTGAAACCAGGGGCATTAATGAAAAACTGTTTTTT.

V is TRBV25-1 and J is TRBJ2-6; D is undetermined. From germline, CDR1 is MGHDK and CDR2 SYGVNS. The CDR3 has 12 amino acids. The V gene lost 8 bases and the J gene lost 4 bases, with 6 bases spanning the gap. The CDR3 nucleotides are TGTGCCAGCCAAAAAGGGGCCAACGTCCTGACTTTC. This sequence encodes CASQKGANVLTF.

The rearrangement joins TRBV19 to TRBJ2-3; 9 positions match TRBD2. This CDR3 is built from 14 residues. Per the germline V gene, CDR1 is LNHDA and CDR2 is SQIVND (reference sequence). J was trimmed by 5 bases and V by 8 bases; bases with no gene match: 8. The CDR3 DNA follows: TGTGCCAGTCGGGGGCGGGGGGGATTAGATACGCAGTATTTT. This encodes CASRGRGGLDTQYF.

The chain links TRBV5-6 to TRBJ1-2, with TRBD1 matching 9 bases. The CDR3 runs to 15 residues. V shed 3 bases and J 2 bases; nucleotides not matched to a gene: 5. The germline V gene has CDR1 SGHDT and CDR2 YYEEEE. The CDR3 nucleotides are TGTGCCAGCAGCTACGCGGGACAGGGCAACTATGGCTACACCTTC. Translated: CASSYAGQGNYGYTF.

The CDR3 reads CASRQTDLAAGETQYF. CDR3 coding DNA: TGTGCCAGCAGACAGACTGACCTAGCGGCGGGTGAGACCCAGTACTTC. The chain combines TRBV6-6 with TRBJ2-5; TRBD2 aligns across 7 bases. The J segment lost 5 bases and the V segment lost 6 bases, leaving 15 bases of the junction unmatched. The CDR3 runs to 16 residues. CDR1 is MNHNY and CDR2 is SVGAGI in the germline V gene (reference sequence).

For the CDR3, the DNA is TGCAGCGTTGGCGGGACCGGTGAGACCCAGTACTTC. It is translated as CSVGGTGETQYF. V usage is TRBV29-1 and J usage is TRBJ2-5, with D perhaps matching TRBD2 (6 bases). Germline V gives CDR1 SQVTM, CDR2 ANQGSEA. Between the trimmed V and J ends, which lost 4 bases and 5 bases, there was a span of 11 bases. This CDR3 region has 12 residues.

The chain combines TRBV6-6 with TRBJ2-3; D gene unclear. Germline V CDR1 and CDR2: MNHNY, SVGAGI (reference sequence). The V and J ends lost 7 bases and 6 bases respectively, with 14 bases between them. This CDR3 contains 13 residues. CDR3 nucleotides: TGTGCCAGCACGGTCCGGAGTGCGGATACGCAGTATTTT. Encoded protein: CASTVRSADTQYF.

The V gene is TRBV6-5, the J gene TRBJ1-2; possibly TRBD1 for D (6 bases). V lost 0 bases and J lost 0, with 8 bases in between. This CDR3 spans 15 amino acids. Germline V gene sequence: CDR1 MNHEY, CDR2 SVGAGI. CDR3 sequence (DNA): TGTGCCAGCAGTTACTCGGCAGGGGCTAACTATGGCTACACCTTC. Its translation: CASSYSAGANYGYTF.

CDR3 bases: TGTGCCATCAGTGAACCGAGCTCTGGGGCCAACGTCCTGACTTTC. Encoded protein: CAISEPSSGANVLTF. The rearrangement links TRBV10-3 to TRBJ2-6, with D hard to call. V was trimmed by 3 bases and J by 0 bases, leaving 6 bases between them. Germline V gene data show CDR1 as ENHRY and CDR2 as SYGVKD. This CDR3 is 15 amino acids long.

On this clone itself: The sample has other DNA sequences that encode this CDR3 too. The J gene is TRBJ1-5, the V gene TRBV5-1; D gene ambiguous. V was pared by 2 bases and J by 1 base, with 4 bases between. CDR1 and CDR2 from the germline V gene are SGHRS and YFSETQ. This CDR3 is built from 13 residues. The CDR3 sequence is CASSLDSNQPQHF. The DNA of the CDR3 is TGCGCCAGCAGCTTAGACAGCAATCAGCCCCAGCATTTT.

The gene calls are TRBV7-8 and TRBJ2-7; D remains unclear. V was shortened by 8 bases and J by 2 bases, with 1 base between the two germline ends. Per the germline V gene, CDR1 is SGHVS and CDR2 is FQNEAQ. The CDR3 has 9 residues. In nucleotides, the CDR3 is TGTGCCAGCGCCTACGAGCAGTACTTC. This sequence encodes CASAYEQYF.